These 17 T cell receptor beta chains were all obtained from the same sample, sequenced in a study of breast tumors, draining lymph nodes, adjacent tissues. The lymph nodes were axillary draining lymph nodes from breast cancer patients. A single record per CDR3 protein comes from TCRdb applying MiXCR to the multiplex PCR reads. This sample has 200,000 to 250,000 distinct CDR3 sequences, with approximately 36% found just once. The sequenced material came from axillary lymph node tissue. Receptor source: a female donor with breast cancer. Some clones in this sample may be carry-over from other donors' samples.

The sample holds many counts of this clonotype. An end of the junction does not agree with germline; a read error may underlie this. This chain links TRBV20-1 with TRBJ1-2, with 8 bases that match TRBD1. This CDR3 has 12 amino acids. CDR1 is DFQATT, CDR2 SNEGSKA, per germline (reference sequence). CDR3 sequence: CSALTGANGSTF. CDR3 sequence (DNA): TGCAGTGCTCTGACAGGGGCAAATGGCTCCACCTTC.

A remark on this clonotype: One end of the junction fails to match germline, which may point to a read error. The rearrangement joins TRBV11-2 to TRBJ2-7, with D possibly being TRBD1 (6 bases). CDR3 size: 13 residues. The germline CDR1 and CDR2 sequences are SGHAT and FQNNGV. CDR3: CASSLGTVYERYF. The CDR3 DNA is TGTGCCAGCAGCTTAGGGACAGTGTACGAGCGGTACTTC.

This clonotype was detected a few times. With a much larger clone just one base away, this may be a read error. The chain joins TRBV6-5 to TRBJ1-5; D is ambiguous. The CDR3 has 13 amino acids. Germline V gene sequence: CDR1 MNHEY, CDR2 SVGAGI. The V end lost 5 bases, the J end lost 5 bases, and 10 bases lay between the germline ends. DNA for the CDR3: TGTGCCAGCAGTGACCGGAGAGATCAGCCCCAGCATTTT. Translation: CASSDRRDQPQHF.

About this clonotype itself: At one end, the junction sequence differs from germline, possibly due to a read error. The chain recombines TRBV7-3 with TRBJ2-1; either TRBD1 or TRBD2 may supply D (5 bases each). The germline V gene encodes CDR1 SGHTA and CDR2 FQGTGA. The CDR3 spans 14 residues. CDR3 sequence: CASSPSGFGGEEFF. CDR3 sequence (DNA): TGTGCCAGCAGCCCGTCTGGTTTTGGGGGTGAGGAGTTCTTC.

The rearrangement joins TRBV4-3 to TRBJ2-1, with D tentatively TRBD1 (6 bases). Germline V gene lookup returns CDR1 LGHNA and CDR2 YSLEER. V was trimmed by 0 bases and J by 2 bases, leaving 14 bases between them. This CDR3 spans 17 amino acids. DNA of the CDR3: TGCGCCAGCAGCCAAGATATAGGCAGGGGCGCCTACAATGAGCAGTTCTTC. Its translation: CASSQDIGRGAYNEQFF.

The chain uses TRBV15 and TRBJ2-1; 8 bases are shared with TRBD2. Germline CDR1 reads LNHNV; CDR2 reads YYDKDF (reference sequence). J lost 6 bases, V lost 3 bases, and 13 bases had no gene match. This CDR3 spans 17 amino acids. CDR3 amino acids: CATSSPSLAGGGNEQFF. The CDR3 DNA sequence: TGTGCCACCAGCAGCCCTAGTCTGGCGGGAGGAGGCAATGAGCAGTTCTTC.

This chain uses TRBV28 with TRBJ1-2; D gene uncertain. Trimming took off 1 base at V and 3 bases at J, with 6 bases between the two ends. The CDR3 is 13 residues long. Germline CDR1 is MDHEN and CDR2 is SYDVKM. The CDR3, as DNA: TGTGCCAGCAGTTTATCAAGTGACTATGGCTACACCTTC. Protein product: CASSLSSDYGYTF.

This clonotype was seen ten or more times. The chain uses TRBV7-3 and TRBJ2-3; D is unresolved. Germline V gene sequence: CDR1 SGHTA, CDR2 FQGTGA. The CDR3 runs to 15 residues. Trimming pared 5 bases from V and 2 bases from J, leaving 14 bases between. CDR3: CASSLGRLITDTQYF. In DNA form, the CDR3 reads TGTGCCAGCAGCCTAGGGCGGCTGATCACAGATACGCAGTATTTT.

The genes are TRBV24-1 and TRBJ1-5; D is ambiguous. Germline V CDR1 and CDR2: KGHDR, SFDVKD. The V end was cut by 9 bases, the J end by 14 bases, with 19 bases between. This CDR3 contains 12 residues. CDR3 nucleotides: TGTGCCACCTTCGGTACCGGACCCTACGAGCATTTT. Translated, it gives CATFGTGPYEHF.

This clonotype was recorded at least ten times. The J gene is TRBJ2-1, the V gene TRBV4-1; 8 bases line up with TRBD2. V shed 1 base and J 3 bases; nucleotides not matched to a gene: 5. This CDR3 is 16 amino acids long. Germline V lookup: CDR1 MGHRA, CDR2 YSYEKL. The CDR3 loop is CASSQVLREDYNEQFF. The CDR3 region has the DNA TGCGCCAGCAGCCAAGTTTTGCGGGAGGACTACAATGAGCAGTTCTTC.

Many counts were recorded for this clonotype. The CDR3 bases are TGTGCCAGTAGTACCGGACTAGCCCTGACTATGGATACGCAGTATTTT. Its protein product is CASSTGLALTMDTQYF. The V gene is TRBV19, the J gene TRBJ2-3, with 8 positions matching TRBD2. CDR1 is LNHDA, CDR2 SQIVND, per germline (reference sequence). CDR3 length equals 16 residues. Trimming cost V 4 bases and J 6 bases; bases outside gene matches: 12.

Notes on this clonotype: Given a much more abundant clone one base away, this may be a read error. The chain's CDR3 is CASSLGGLSNQPQQF. CDR3 DNA sequence: TGTGCCAGCAGCCTGGGGGGTCTTAGCAATCAGCCCCAGCAGTTT. This chain uses TRBV5-6 with TRBJ1-5; weak D call: TRBD1 (5 bases). The CDR3 sequence is 15 residues long. The V gene's germline CDR1 is SGHDT and CDR2 YYEEEE.

Comment on this clonotype: A much more abundant neighbour one base away suggests this may be a read error. The CDR3 DNA is TGTACCAGCAGTGACCTTAGGACCCGGAGTAACTATGGCTACACCTTC. Residues: CTSSDLRTRSNYGYTF. The rearrangement links TRBV6-4 to TRBJ1-2; no clear D. This CDR3 has 16 amino acids. Germline CDR1 MRHNA, CDR2 SNTAGT.

The sample holds many counts of this clonotype. This sequence joins TRBV2 and TRBJ1-3, with D possibly matching TRBD1 (5 bases). Trimming removed 4 bases from V and 2 bases from J, with 12 bases in between. The CDR3 loop spans 15 amino acids. Germline V gene sequence: CDR1 SNHLY, CDR2 FYNNEI. CDR3 bases: TGTGCCAGCAGTGTTCTGGTGACAGCTGGAAACACCATATATTTT. The encoded protein is CASSVLVTAGNTIYF.

This clonotype was detected only a few times. V is TRBV6-1 and J is TRBJ2-2; tentative D call: TRBD2 (5 bases). CDR1 is MNHNS, CDR2 SASEGT, per germline. V was shortened by 7 bases and J by 2 bases, with 11 bases between the two germline ends. The CDR3 runs 14 residues. CDR3 sequence (DNA): TGTGCCAGCACGACCGGGGAAAACACCGGGGAGCTGTTTTTT. This sequence encodes CASTTGENTGELFF.

This clonotype was detected many times. The chain uses TRBV7-9 and TRBJ2-1, with 12 bases matching TRBD2. The CDR3 extends over 18 amino acids. Germline assignment: CDR1 SEHNR and CDR2 FQNEAQ (reference sequence). The V gene end was trimmed by 5 bases and the J gene end by 0 bases; junction bases not matched to a gene: 8. The CDR3 DNA is TGTGCCAGCAGCGAGACTAGCGGGAGCCCGAGCTCCTACAATGAGCAGTTCTTC. Encoded protein: CASSETSGSPSSYNEQFF.

This clonotype was seen at least ten times. V is TRBV5-1 and J is TRBJ1-3; a possible D gene is TRBD1 (5 bases). Trimming pared 0 bases from V and 0 bases from J, leaving 13 bases between. This CDR3 region has 17 residues. The germline V gene has CDR1 SGHRS and CDR2 YFSETQ. The CDR3: CASSLEGVPSSGNTIYF. Here the CDR3 DNA reads TGCGCCAGCAGCTTGGAAGGGGTACCGAGCTCTGGAAACACCATATATTTT.